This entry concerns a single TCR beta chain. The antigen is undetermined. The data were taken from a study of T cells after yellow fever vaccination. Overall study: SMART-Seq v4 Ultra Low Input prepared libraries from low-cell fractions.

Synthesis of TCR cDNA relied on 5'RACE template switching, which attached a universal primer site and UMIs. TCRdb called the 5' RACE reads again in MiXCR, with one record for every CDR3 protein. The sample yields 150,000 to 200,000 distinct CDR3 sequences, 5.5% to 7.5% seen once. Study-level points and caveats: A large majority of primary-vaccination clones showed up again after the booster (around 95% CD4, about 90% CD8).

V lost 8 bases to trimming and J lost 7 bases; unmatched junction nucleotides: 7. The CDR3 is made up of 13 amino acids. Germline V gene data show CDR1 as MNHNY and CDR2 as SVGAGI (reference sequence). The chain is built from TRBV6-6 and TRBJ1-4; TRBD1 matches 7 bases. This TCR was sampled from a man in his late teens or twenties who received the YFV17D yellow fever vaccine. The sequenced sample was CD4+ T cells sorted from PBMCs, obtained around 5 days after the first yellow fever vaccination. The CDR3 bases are TGTGCCAGCCGGGACAGTAGAGGTGAAAAACTGTTTTTT. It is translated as CASRDSRGEKLFF.